This T cell receptor beta chain was sequenced in a study of control samples from healthy donors and cancer patients (TCRdb year 2020). Reading from cysteine to phenylalanine, the CDR3 counts 14 amino acids. Left in the record is the CDR3 DNA by itself, 42 bases read in frame from the first base. According to the germline V gene, CDR1 reads SGHTS and CDR2 reads YDEGEE. Trimming takes 0 bases from V and 1 base from J, and the germline ends sit 7 bases apart. Worth noting for this clone: Its target antigen remains unknown. No quality values exist for individual bases; no much larger clone is one base distant.

The library was produced with the immunoSEQ multiplex PCR assay. As stored in TCRdb, this immuneACCESS dataset retains in-frame rearrangements with V and J assigned. A fraction of the clones does not appear; measured against another copy, unresolved V genes explain less than half of the discrepancy, and the remainder lacks a known reason. The table for this sample lists under 200,000 clones; roughly 91% of them were counted only once. The ten largest clones take up less than 1.6% of the sample. Recombination joined TRBV5-8 with TRBJ1-1; the D gene remains uncertain. This clonotype was obtained from a woman aged 25 to 45 in good health. The sample was blood. The DNA sequence is as follows: TGTGCCAGCAGCTTGGAGGGCTCGAACACTGAAGCTTTCTTT. Its protein reads: CASSLEGSNTEAFF.